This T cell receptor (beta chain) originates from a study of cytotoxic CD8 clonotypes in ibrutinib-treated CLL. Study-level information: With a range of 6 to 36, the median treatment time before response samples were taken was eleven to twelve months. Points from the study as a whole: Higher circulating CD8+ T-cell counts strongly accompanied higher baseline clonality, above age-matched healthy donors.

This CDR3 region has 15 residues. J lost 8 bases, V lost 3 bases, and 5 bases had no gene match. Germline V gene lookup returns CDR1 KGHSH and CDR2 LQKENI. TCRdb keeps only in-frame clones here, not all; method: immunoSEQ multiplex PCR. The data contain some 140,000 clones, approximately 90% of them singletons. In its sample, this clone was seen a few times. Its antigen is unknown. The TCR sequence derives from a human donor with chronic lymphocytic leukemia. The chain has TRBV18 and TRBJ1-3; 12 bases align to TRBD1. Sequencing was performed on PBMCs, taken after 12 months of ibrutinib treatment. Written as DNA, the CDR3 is TGTGCCAGCTCACCGGGGACAGGGGGCGCGGACACCATATATTTT. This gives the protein CASSPGTGGADTIYF.